This T cell receptor (beta chain) emerged from a study of blood T cell repertoires in COVID-19. Whole-study context: The origin of the acute and convalescent COVID-19 samples was the United States, Italy and Spain. Sources were T cells, B-cell-depleted T cells, or PBMCs; the material itself was cDNA or gDNA.

Germline V CDR1 and CDR2: SNHLY, FYNNEI. The CDR3 runs to 14 residues. V lost 6 bases, J lost 5 bases, and 8 bases stayed unmatched. In the original analysis: Reference gene primer amplification gave nucleated cell count estimates. Here immunoSEQ multiplex PCR was the method, and the copy in TCRdb shows in-frame clones only, minus some. The V and J calls and clone size are taken from that table; D and trimming were inferred from the DNA. This sample has about 84,000 clones; roughly 95% occur once, and the top ten carry more than 4%. The material sequenced was peripheral blood. The chain uses TRBV2 and TRBJ2-7, with TRBD2 matching over 9 bases. The sequence derives from a human donor with active COVID-19. The donor label of this sample is uncertain. CDR3 DNA sequence: TGTGCCAGCAGGCCGAGCGGGAGGACCCACGAGCAGTACTTC. It yields the protein CASRPSGRTHEQYF.